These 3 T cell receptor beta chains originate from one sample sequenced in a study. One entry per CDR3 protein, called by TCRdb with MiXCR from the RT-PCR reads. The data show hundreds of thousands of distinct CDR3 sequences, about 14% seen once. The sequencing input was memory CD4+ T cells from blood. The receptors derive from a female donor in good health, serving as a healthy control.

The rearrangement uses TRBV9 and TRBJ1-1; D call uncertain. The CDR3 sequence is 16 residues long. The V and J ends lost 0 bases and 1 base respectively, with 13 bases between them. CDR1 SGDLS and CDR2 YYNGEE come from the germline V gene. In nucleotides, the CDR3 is TGTGCCAGCAGCGTAGAGGGCAATCGGAGGAACACTGAAGCTTTCTTT. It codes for CASSVEGNRRNTEAFF.

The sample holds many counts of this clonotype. The CDR3 sequence: CSARTSGRQETQYF. For the CDR3, the DNA is TGCAGTGCCCGGACTAGCGGGCGCCAAGAGACCCAGTACTTC. The chain has TRBV20-1 and TRBJ2-5, with 11 bases that match TRBD2. V lost 6 bases, J lost 1 base, and 4 bases stayed unmatched. From germline, CDR1 is DFQATT and CDR2 SNEGSKA (reference sequence). The CDR3 loop spans 14 amino acids.

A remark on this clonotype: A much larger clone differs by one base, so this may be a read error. The DNA of the CDR3 is TGTGCCAGCAGTTTAAGGGAGGGACAGGGTTACTACGATGAGCAGTTCTTC. This encodes CASSLREGQGYYDEQFF. The chain recombines TRBV27 with TRBJ2-1; 9 positions match TRBD1. The CDR3 length is 17 residues. Germline CDR1 is MNHEY and CDR2 is SMNVEV (reference sequence).